These 11 T cell receptor beta chains were all obtained from the same sample, sequenced in a study of T cells in Graves' hyperthyroidism and ophthalmopathy. Using RNA transcripts as the source, TCR beta CDR3 regions were amplified. RT-PCR in the first round (using the HTBI primer set) targeted the TCR CDR3. MiXCR was run by TCRdb on the multiplex PCR reads, yielding one entry per CDR3 protein. The table records 460,000 or so distinct CDR3 sequences, around 15% of them present only once. The source material was blood. The receptors come from a woman aged 18-35 years with Graves' hyperthyroidism.

This clonotype has just a few counts. The chain recombines TRBV5-6 with TRBJ1-1; no reliable D call. The germline CDR1 and CDR2 sequences are SGHDT and YYEEEE. Trimming took off 0 bases at V and 0 bases at J, with 9 bases between the two ends. The CDR3 runs 15 residues. CDR3 sequence: CASSLGILMNTEAFF. The CDR3 DNA is TGTGCCAGCAGCTTGGGCATCCTCATGAACACTGAAGCTTTCTTT.

This clonotype was seen more than once but under ten times. A much larger clone differs from this one at a single base, so this may be a read error. This chain joins TRBV13 and TRBJ2-7, with 10 bases fitting TRBD1. This CDR3 region has 14 residues. The ends lost 4 bases at V and 1 base at J; junction bases unmatched: 1. Germline CDR1 and CDR2: PRHDT and FYEKMQ (reference sequence). CDR3 nucleotides: TGTGCCAGCAGCTGGGGACAGGGGTCCTACGAGCAGTACTTC. Encoded protein: CASSWGQGSYEQYF.

This clonotype has at least ten counts. The chain couples TRBV20-1 to TRBJ2-1; 12 nucleotides align to TRBD2. CDR3 length: 14 residues. Unmatched junction bases numbered 9, after V lost 7 bases and J lost 8 bases. Germline V gives CDR1 DFQATT, CDR2 SNEGSKA (reference sequence). The chain's CDR3 is CSVSPGLAGDEQFF. CDR3 DNA: TGCAGTGTTAGTCCGGGACTAGCGGGCGATGAGCAGTTCTTC.

Note on this clonotype: A much larger clone lies one base from this, so it may be a read error. CDR3 sequence (DNA): TGTGCCACCAGTGCCGGGGAGGCCTACAATGAGCAGTCCTTC. It encodes CATSAGEAYNEQSF. V is TRBV24-1 and J is TRBJ2-1; TRBD2 might be the D (6 bases). The CDR3 loop spans 14 amino acids. Looked up from germline, CDR1 is KGHDR and CDR2 is SFDVKD.

This clonotype was seen ten or more times. The rearrangement uses TRBV3-1 and TRBJ2-1; perhaps TRBD2 as D (6 bases). This CDR3 has 15 residues. Trimming shortened V by 0 bases and J by 7 bases, and 13 bases separated the two germline ends. Germline CDR1 and CDR2: LGHDT and YNNKEL (reference sequence). The CDR3 region is CASSQEWDSLNEQFF. DNA of the CDR3: TGTGCCAGCAGCCAAGAATGGGACTCCTTAAATGAGCAGTTCTTC.

This clonotype was recorded at least ten times. The chain carries TRBV6-1 and TRBJ2-5; 12 bases match TRBD2. Germline-derived CDR1 and CDR2 are MNHNS and SASEGT. There are 15 residues in the CDR3. V shed 5 bases, J shed 0 bases, and the junction held 1 base outside the gene matches. For the CDR3, the DNA is TGTGCCAGCAGTCTAGCGGGAGGGTACCAAGAGACCCAGTACTTC. Its protein product is CASSLAGGYQETQYF.

The chain employs TRBV19 and TRBJ1-3, with unresolved D. V was cut by 3 bases and J by 0 bases, with 6 bases left in between. The CDR3 sequence is 14 residues long. Germline lookup yields CDR1 LNHDA and CDR2 SQIVND (reference sequence). The CDR3 loop is CASSMPNSGNTIYF. The CDR3 nucleotides read TGTGCCAGTAGTATGCCCAACTCTGGAAACACCATATATTTT.

This clonotype was seen ten or more times. This sequence joins TRBV12-3 or TRBV12-4 and TRBJ2-1; D might be TRBD1 (5 bases). This CDR3 has 14 residues. Trimming took 1 base from V and 6 from J, leaving 10 bases between them. CDR3 protein: CASSLVQASNEQFF. The CDR3 DNA is TGTGCCAGCAGTTTAGTACAGGCTAGCAATGAGCAGTTCTTC.

As concerns this clonotype: A read error may explain this, as a much larger clone is one base away. The genes are TRBV6-1 and TRBJ1-1, with D tentatively TRBD1 (5 bases). This CDR3 region has 14 residues. V lost 3 bases to trimming and J lost 1 base, with 9 bases between them. The V gene's germline CDR1 is MNHNS and CDR2 SASEGT. Here the CDR3 DNA reads TGTGCCAGCAGTGAGAAGGGGAAGAACACTGAAGCTTTCTTT. Translation gives CASSEKGKNTEAFF.

Many counts were recorded for this clonotype. This chain joins TRBV7-9 and TRBJ1-2, with D possibly TRBD1 on 5 matching bases. V lost 3 bases, J lost 6 bases, and 14 bases lay in between. The CDR3 spans 14 residues. From germline, CDR1 is SEHNR and CDR2 FQNEAQ (reference sequence). Here the CDR3 DNA reads TGTGCCAGCAGCTTTATGAGGGGCGAGGATGGCTACACCTTC. Translating gives CASSFMRGEDGYTF.

This clonotype was recorded at least ten times. The chain combines TRBV5-1 with TRBJ2-2, with 10 bases aligning to TRBD2. The CDR3 spans 15 residues. The junction had 6 bases not matched to a gene; V was cut back by 4 bases and J by 6 bases. Germline CDR1 and CDR2: SGHRS and YFSETQ. The CDR3 sequence is CASSDSAGGPGELFF. The CDR3 DNA sequence: TGCGCCAGCAGCGATTCAGCGGGAGGGCCCGGGGAGCTGTTTTTT.